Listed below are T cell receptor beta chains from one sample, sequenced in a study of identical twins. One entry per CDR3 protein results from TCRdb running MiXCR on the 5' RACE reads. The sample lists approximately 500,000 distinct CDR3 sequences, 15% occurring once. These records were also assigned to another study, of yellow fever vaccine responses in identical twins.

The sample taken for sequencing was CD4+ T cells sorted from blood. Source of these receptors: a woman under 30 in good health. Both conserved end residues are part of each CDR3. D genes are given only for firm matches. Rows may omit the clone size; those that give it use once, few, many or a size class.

cdr3_nt: TGTGCCACCTCGCAGTCGGGCAATCAGCCCCAGCATTTT; cdr3_aa: CATSQSGNQPQHF; d_call: -; clone_size: -; j_call: TRBJ1-5; v_call: TRBV24-1
cdr3_nt: TGTGCCAGCTGGACTCGGGAGGCGACCCAGTACTTC; cdr3_aa: CASWTREATQYF; d_call: TRBD2; clone_size: few; j_call: TRBJ2-5; v_call: TRBV2
cdr3_nt: TGCGCCAGCAGCTTGGGAACCCGCACAGATACGCAGTATTTT; cdr3_aa: CASSLGTRTDTQYF; d_call: -; clone_size: many; j_call: TRBJ2-3; v_call: TRBV5-1
cdr3_nt: TGCAGTGCTGCCCGGGACTACGAAGAGACCCAGTACTTC; cdr3_aa: CSAARDYEETQYF; d_call: TRBD2; clone_size: few; j_call: TRBJ2-5; v_call: TRBV20-1
cdr3_nt: TGTGCCAGCAGTTACTCTCTAGCGGGGATGGCTGAGCAGTTCTTC; cdr3_aa: CASSYSLAGMAEQFF; d_call: TRBD2; clone_size: -; j_call: TRBJ2-1; v_call: TRBV6-5
cdr3_nt: TGTGCCAGCAGTAAGGGACAGGGGGTGTTTGAGACCCAGTACTTC; cdr3_aa: CASSKGQGVFETQYF; d_call: TRBD1; clone_size: -; j_call: TRBJ2-5; v_call: TRBV28
cdr3_nt: TGTGCCAGCAGCCAAAGTCCCCGCCGGGTGGAGACCCAGTACTTC; cdr3_aa: CASSQSPRRVETQYF; d_call: -; clone_size: few; j_call: TRBJ2-5; v_call: TRBV14
cdr3_nt: TGTGCCAGCAGCTTAGCTGTCGGCTCCTCCTACGAGCAGTACTTC; cdr3_aa: CASSLAVGSSYEQYF; d_call: -; clone_size: few; j_call: TRBJ2-7; v_call: TRBV7-8
cdr3_nt: TGTGCCAGACCCATAGCGGGAGCTGCCAAAAACATTCAGTACTTC; cdr3_aa: CARPIAGAAKNIQYF; d_call: TRBD2; clone_size: -; j_call: TRBJ2-4; v_call: TRBV6-4
cdr3_nt: TGTGCCAGCAGTTCCTATCCTAGCGGTACGCAGTATTTT; cdr3_aa: CASSSYPSGTQYF; d_call: TRBD2; clone_size: -; j_call: TRBJ2-3; v_call: TRBV28
cdr3_nt: TGCGCCAGCAGCCCGCGGGGGGCCAGCACAGATACGCAGTATTTT; cdr3_aa: CASSPRGASTDTQYF; d_call: TRBD2; clone_size: many; j_call: TRBJ2-3; v_call: TRBV5-1
cdr3_nt: TGCGCCAGCAGCATCCTAGCGGGGGGGAATTTCTACAATGAGCAGTTCTTC; cdr3_aa: CASSILAGGNFYNEQFF; d_call: TRBD2; clone_size: few; j_call: TRBJ2-1; v_call: TRBV4-1
cdr3_nt: TGCAGTGCTGTCTCACAGGTTCCGGGGAATCAGCCCCAGCATTTT; cdr3_aa: CSAVSQVPGNQPQHF; d_call: -; clone_size: -; j_call: TRBJ1-5; v_call: TRBV20-1
cdr3_nt: TGCAGCGTTGTGGGACTAGCGGGAACCGGGGAGCTGTTTTTT; cdr3_aa: CSVVGLAGTGELFF; d_call: TRBD2; clone_size: few; j_call: TRBJ2-2; v_call: TRBV29-1
cdr3_nt: TGTGCCAGCAGTTACTCGGGTCCTCCCGAAGCTTTCTTT; cdr3_aa: CASSYSGPPEAFF; d_call: -; clone_size: few; j_call: TRBJ1-1; v_call: TRBV6-5
cdr3_nt: TGTGCCAGTAGTATAGCGAGCGGCACCGGGGAGCTGTTTTTT; cdr3_aa: CASSIASGTGELFF; d_call: -; clone_size: once; j_call: TRBJ2-2; v_call: TRBV19
cdr3_nt: TGTGCCAGCGGGAGGGGGAGACAAGAGACCCAGTACTTC; cdr3_aa: CASGRGRQETQYF; d_call: -; clone_size: few; j_call: TRBJ2-5; v_call: TRBV6-6
cdr3_nt: TGTGCCAGCACCGGACTAGTGAGGGAGCTGTTTTTT; cdr3_aa: CASTGLVRELFF; d_call: TRBD2; clone_size: -; j_call: TRBJ2-2; v_call: TRBV28
cdr3_nt: TGCGCCAGCCGACCGGCCGGGACAGGGGCTGAGACCCAGTACTTC; cdr3_aa: CASRPAGTGAETQYF; d_call: TRBD1; clone_size: -; j_call: TRBJ2-5; v_call: TRBV5-1
cdr3_nt: TGCGCCAGCAGTCCCGATCGGGGGGCATACACCGGGGAGCTGTTTTTT; cdr3_aa: CASSPDRGAYTGELFF; d_call: -; clone_size: -; j_call: TRBJ2-2; v_call: TRBV5-1
cdr3_nt: TGTGCCAGCAGCTCCCGGGACAGAAATCAGCCCCAGCATTTT; cdr3_aa: CASSSRDRNQPQHF; d_call: TRBD1; clone_size: -; j_call: TRBJ1-5; v_call: TRBV3-1
cdr3_nt: TGCGCCAGCAGCTCGGATCGACAGGGGCTCGTCTCCTATAATTCACCCCTCCACTTT; cdr3_aa: CASSSDRQGLVSYNSPLHF; d_call: TRBD1; clone_size: -; j_call: TRBJ1-6; v_call: TRBV5-1
cdr3_nt: TGTGCCAGCAGCTTTTCAAGCTCTGGAAACACCATCTATTTT; cdr3_aa: CASSFSSSGNTIYF; d_call: -; clone_size: once; j_call: TRBJ1-3; v_call: TRBV11-3
cdr3_nt: TGTGCCAGCAGCTTAGAAGGCGGACAAGTGAACACCGGGGAGCTGTTTTTT; cdr3_aa: CASSLEGGQVNTGELFF; d_call: -; clone_size: -; j_call: TRBJ2-2; v_call: TRBV7-9
cdr3_nt: TGTGCCATCAGTGATGGGCAGGGGGCAACAGATACGCAGTATTTT; cdr3_aa: CAISDGQGATDTQYF; d_call: TRBD1; clone_size: few; j_call: TRBJ2-3; v_call: TRBV10-3
cdr3_nt: TGTGCCAGCAGTCCCGGGACAGGGGGCTGGGCCAACGTCCTGACTTTC; cdr3_aa: CASSPGTGGWANVLTF; d_call: TRBD1; clone_size: few; j_call: TRBJ2-6; v_call: TRBV12-3/TRBV12-4
cdr3_nt: TGTGCCAGCGGCGGGCTAGCGGCAGAGACCCAGTACTTC; cdr3_aa: CASGGLAAETQYF; d_call: TRBD2; clone_size: -; j_call: TRBJ2-5; v_call: TRBV27
cdr3_nt: TGTGCCAGCACCAACAGGGCAGGAACCGGGGAGCTGTTTTTT; cdr3_aa: CASTNRAGTGELFF; d_call: -; clone_size: -; j_call: TRBJ2-2; v_call: TRBV7-9
cdr3_nt: TGTGCCAGCAGCTTCGGACCGAATCAGCCCCAGCATTTT; cdr3_aa: CASSFGPNQPQHF; d_call: -; clone_size: many; j_call: TRBJ1-5; v_call: TRBV7-6